This TCR beta chain was documented in a study of post-analysis software for immune sequencing data. Study-level points and caveats: Higher frequency in patients than in controls was seen for five TRBV segments, with TRBV5-6, TRBV5-1 and TRBV20-1 among them.

Trimming took off 2 bases at V and 2 bases at J, with 13 bases between the two ends. CDR3 length: 15 residues. The germline gives CDR1 SGHTA, CDR2 FQGTGA. Prepared libraries of TCR beta cDNA carried unique molecular identifiers. TCRdb ran MiXCR on the PCR reads and lists one entry per CDR3 protein. Of 750,000 to 950,000 distinct CDR3 sequences in the sample, under 70% were seen once. This clonotype was picked up a small number of times. Antigen unknown. The TCR was taken from a girl aged 10 to 17 with multiple sclerosis. The chain is built from TRBV7-3 and TRBJ2-7; D remains unclear. Material: blood. The CDR3 region is CASSLGTDRPYEQYF. For the CDR3, the DNA is TGTGCCAGCAGCTTAGGCACGGACCGCCCCTACGAGCAGTACTTC.